Listed here are 23 T cell receptor beta chains from one sample, sequenced in a study of CD4 T cells in relation to SARS-CoV-2 and coronaviruses. These TCRs are of unknown antigen specificity. This table comes from immunoSEQ multiplex PCR, and its TCRdb copy is limited to in-frame clones, with some not included. The repertoire includes 35,000 to 45,000 clones, around three quarters of them detected once, and roughly 21% sits in the top ten. Sequencing was performed on memory CD4+ T cells from PBMCs, cultured in vitro. Source of these receptors: an adult with COVID-19.

The chain is built from TRBV7-9 and TRBJ2-7; the D gene is possibly TRBD1 (6 bases). Between the trimmed V and J ends, which lost 5 bases and 3 bases, there was a span of 14 bases. Per germline, CDR1 SEHNR and CDR2 FQNEAQ (reference sequence). The CDR3 extends over 14 amino acids. DNA for the CDR3: TGTGCCAGCAGCAGATTAGGGGGTGGCTACGAGCAGTACTTC. Translated: CASSRLGGGYEQYF. Supplemented by reference TRBV7-9 and TRBJ2-7, the full variable domain reads DTGVSQNPRHKITKRGQNVTFRCDPISEHNRLYWYRQTLGQGPEFLTYFQNEAQLEKSRLLSDRFSAERPKGSFSTLEIQRTEQGDSAMYLCASSRLGGGYEQYFGPGTRLTVT.

The chain links TRBV7-3 to TRBJ1-2, with D possibly being TRBD1 (6 bases). CDR1 and CDR2 (germline): SGHTA, FQGTGA. The CDR3 loop spans 15 amino acids. The germline V and J ends were trimmed by 1 base and 4 bases, with 13 bases remaining between them. In nucleotides, the CDR3 is TGTGCCAGCAGCTTAAAACAGGGCAAAGGCTATGGCTACACCTTC. Translated, it gives CASSLKQGKGYGYTF.

The chain employs TRBV14 and TRBJ1-6; D is undetermined. V shed 1 base and J shed 2 bases, with 9 bases lying between them. CDR3 length: 16 amino acids. Germline CDR1 SGHDN, CDR2 FVKESK. As DNA, the CDR3 is TGTGCCAGCAGCCAAGTTTTGGGAACCTATAATTCACCCCTCCACTTT. This encodes CASSQVLGTYNSPLHF.

The CDR3 region is CASTSTDTQYF. Written as DNA, the CDR3 is TGTGCCAGCACTAGCACAGATACGCAGTATTTT. J is TRBJ2-3 and V is TRBV7-2, with D unresolved. Germline V gene sequence: CDR1 SGHTA, CDR2 FQGNSA. V dropped 7 bases and J dropped 0 bases, with 2 bases sitting between them. The CDR3 is made up of 11 amino acids.

This clone is a singleton in its sample. The chain is built from TRBV2 and TRBJ1-3; no clear D. V lost 7 bases and J lost 0, with 10 bases in between. Germline CDR1 and CDR2: SNHLY and FYNNEI. The CDR3 is made up of 14 amino acids. CDR3 nucleotide sequence: TGTGCCAGCAATCGGGAAGACTCTGGAAACACCATATATTTT. Encoded protein: CASNREDSGNTIYF.

This clone was observed a few times. The V call is TRBV20-1, the J call TRBJ1-1; D unresolved. The CDR3 is made up of 11 amino acids. V was shortened by 6 bases and J by 6 bases, with 11 bases between the two germline ends. Germline V lookup: CDR1 DFQATT, CDR2 SNEGSKA (reference sequence). The CDR3 DNA is TGCAGTGCGTTTGAGGCTGCTGAAGCTTTCTTT. It is translated as CSAFEAAEAFF.

The genes are TRBV13 and TRBJ2-7; D possibly corresponds to TRBD2 (5 bases). This CDR3 contains 14 residues. Trimming left V 1 base short and J 3 bases short, with 10 bases between. The germline V gene encodes CDR1 PRHDT and CDR2 FYEKMQ (reference sequence). The CDR3 region is CASSLAGSGYEQYF. As DNA, the CDR3 is TGTGCCAGCAGCTTAGCGGGGAGCGGCTACGAGCAGTACTTC.

V gene TRBV30 combines with J gene TRBJ1-6; D not certain. Deletions cut 2 bases from V and 7 bases from J, with 15 bases between. The CDR3 length is 15 residues. From germline, CDR1 is GTSNPN and CDR2 SVGIG (reference sequence). This CDR3 reads CAWSLWQAGNSPLHF. In nucleotides, the CDR3 is TGTGCCTGGAGTCTTTGGCAGGCGGGGAATTCACCCCTCCACTTT.

V gene TRBV7-9 combines with J gene TRBJ2-5, with D unclear. V lost 3 bases to trimming and J lost 2 bases, with 19 bases between them. The CDR3 runs to 17 residues. Germline-derived CDR1 and CDR2 are SEHNR and FQNEAQ (reference sequence). The CDR3 DNA follows: TGTGCCAGCAGCTTTTCTTCAGCTCTTCCGCGGCAAGAGACCCAGTACTTC. Protein sequence: CASSFSSALPRQETQYF.

The CDR3 region is CASSPTRAPYEQYF. DNA for the CDR3: TGTGCCAGCAGCCCGACCCGGGCCCCTTACGAGCAGTACTTC. V usage is TRBV4-2 and J usage is TRBJ2-7; D is uncertain. Germline CDR1 reads LGHNA; CDR2 reads YNFKEQ. The CDR3 is 14 residues long. Trimming took off 4 bases at V and 4 bases at J, with 14 bases between the two ends.

This chain joins TRBV14 and TRBJ2-5; D unclear. The CDR3 contains 13 residues. V gave up 1 base and J gave up 4 bases, with 7 bases separating them. In germline, CDR1 is SGHDN, CDR2 FVKESK. CDR3 amino acids: CASSQASIETQYF. The CDR3 DNA reads as TGTGCCAGCAGCCAAGCAAGTATAGAGACCCAGTACTTC.

V is TRBV29-1 and J is TRBJ2-7, with 8 bases lining up with TRBD2. This CDR3 spans 12 amino acids. The V segment lost 5 bases and the J segment 7 bases; nucleotides outside the gene matches: 7. Germline CDR1 SQVTM, CDR2 ANQGSEA. CDR3 protein: CSVHRIAGEQYF. The CDR3 region has the DNA TGCAGCGTTCACCGGATAGCGGGAGAGCAGTACTTC.

CDR3 region: CASSYGPGLFF. CDR3 in DNA: TGTGCCAGCAGCTACGGACCAGGACTGTTCTTC. This chain connects TRBV5-4 to TRBJ2-1; possibly TRBD2 for D (5 bases). The CDR3 is made up of 11 amino acids. Germline CDR1 and CDR2: SGHNT and YYREEE (reference sequence). V gave up 3 bases and J gave up 15 bases, with 13 bases separating them. Supplemented by reference TRBV5-4 and TRBJ2-1, the full variable domain reads ETGVTQSPTHLIKTRGQQVTLRCSSQSGHNTVSWYQQALGQGPQFIFQYYREEENGRGNFPPRFSGLQFPNYSSELNVNALELDDSALYLCASSYGPGLFFGPGTRLTVL.

This chain links TRBV2 with TRBJ2-2; 11 positions match TRBD2. CDR1 SNHLY and CDR2 FYNNEI come from the germline V gene. This CDR3 spans 15 amino acids. The V gene end was trimmed by 6 bases and the J gene end by 4 bases; junction bases not matched to a gene: 4. CDR3 amino acids: CASRPLAGGTGELFF. CDR3 bases: TGTGCCAGCAGACCCCTAGCGGGAGGCACCGGGGAGCTGTTTTTT.

V usage is TRBV25-1 and J usage is TRBJ2-1; D assignment may be TRBD1 or TRBD2 (5 bases each). The V gene's germline CDR1 is MGHDK and CDR2 SYGVNS. V lost 6 bases and J 4 bases, leaving 19 bases between the germline ends. The CDR3 length is 16 residues. The CDR3 reads CASRAGGGREYNEQFF. DNA for the CDR3: TGTGCCAGCAGGGCTGGGGGTGGGAGAGAATACAATGAGCAGTTCTTC.

CDR3 sequence (DNA): TGTGCCAGCAGCCAAGCAGGGAACACGCAGTATTTT. Translating gives CASSQAGNTQYF. V is TRBV3-1 (or the pseudogene TRBV3-2) and J is TRBJ2-3; weak D call: TRBD1 (5 bases). The germline CDR1 and CDR2 sequences are LGHDT and YNNKEL (reference sequence). CDR3 length equals 12 residues. V lost 1 base and J lost 9, with 8 bases in between.

The rearrangement links TRBV7-2 to TRBJ2-2; D is ambiguous. The CDR3 length is 13 residues. CDR1 SGHTA and CDR2 FQGNSA come from the germline V gene. The germline V and J ends were trimmed by 7 bases and 4 bases, with 10 bases remaining between them. CDR3 sequence reads: CASKPGSTGELFF. The CDR3 DNA reads as TGTGCCAGCAAGCCTGGGTCCACCGGGGAGCTGTTTTTT.

The V and J genes are TRBV4-2 and TRBJ2-5, with D possibly being TRBD1 or TRBD2 (5 bases each). The germline CDR1 and CDR2 sequences are LGHNA and YNFKEQ. The CDR3 is made up of 15 amino acids. The V end was cut by 3 bases, the J end by 2 bases, with 13 bases between. CDR3 nucleotides: TGTGCCAGCAGCCAGGGGGAAGCCGGGCAAGAGACCCAGTACTTC. Translation gives CASSQGEAGQETQYF.

V and J are TRBV7-2 and TRBJ2-7; D could derive from TRBD1 or TRBD2 (5 bases each). CDR1 and CDR2 (germline): SGHTA, FQGNSA. V shed 1 base and J shed 6 bases, with 10 bases lying between them. This CDR3 has 13 amino acids. This chain's CDR3 is CASSLVRDVEQYF. DNA for the CDR3: TGTGCCAGCAGCTTAGTGAGGGACGTCGAGCAGTACTTC.

V usage is TRBV6-4 and J usage is TRBJ2-3, with TRBD2 matching 10 bases. This CDR3 is 14 amino acids long. CDR1 and CDR2 from the germline V gene are MRHNA and SNTAGT. V dropped 5 bases and J dropped 3; count of bases not matched to a gene: 2. CDR3 DNA sequence: TGTGCCAGCAGTCCGGGACTAGCGACAGATACGCAGTATTTT. Protein: CASSPGLATDTQYF.

The chain links TRBV4-1 to TRBJ2-2; D remains unclear. The CDR3 is 13 residues long. V was cut by 4 bases and J by 6 bases, with 9 bases left in between. The germline gives CDR1 MGHRA, CDR2 YSYEKL. CDR3 protein: CASSRQASGELFF. CDR3 bases: TGCGCCAGCAGCCGTCAGGCTTCCGGGGAGCTGTTTTTT.

The chain couples TRBV28 to TRBJ2-2, with D maybe TRBD1 (5 bases). This CDR3 has 14 residues. The germline V gene has CDR1 MDHEN and CDR2 SYDVKM. V was pared by 4 bases and J by 3 bases, with 9 bases between. The CDR3 nucleotides read TGTGCCAGCAGTTCAGGGCTAGACACCGGGGAGCTGTTTTTT. Its protein is CASSSGLDTGELFF. Full variable domain (missing parts from reference TRBV28 and TRBJ2-2): DVKVTQSSRYLVKRTGEKVFLECVQDMDHENMFWYRQDPGLGLRLIYFSYDVKMKEKGDIPEGYSVSREKKERFSLILESASTNQTSMYLCASSSGLDTGELFFGEGSRLTVL.

V gene TRBV7-2 combines with J gene TRBJ2-7, with D hard to call. This CDR3 contains 13 residues. With 4 bases removed from V and 3 bases from J, the gap between germline ends came to 10 bases. Germline lookup yields CDR1 SGHTA and CDR2 FQGNSA. The CDR3 sequence is CASSWAVNYEQYF. CDR3 DNA sequence: TGTGCCAGCAGCTGGGCCGTAAACTACGAGCAGTACTTC.